This T cell receptor beta chain was identified during a study of vaccination and CD4 T cells after COVID-19. Findings of the study overall: Reactive clonotype counts went from median roughly 20 after infection to a few dozen after vaccination, nonsignificantly.

Germline V CDR1 and CDR2: MNHEY, SMNVEV (reference sequence). V shed 4 bases and J shed 7 bases, with 13 bases lying between them. This CDR3 spans 13 amino acids. Concerning this clonotype itself: Its antigen is still unknown.

The Oncomine TCR Beta short-read assay was applied to DNA of cultured CD4+ T cells. Using the QIAamp micro DNA kit, genomic DNA was extracted from the CD4+ T cells that had been cultured. TCRdb itself ran the PCR reads through MiXCR, one entry per CDR3 protein. The sample has about 11,000 distinct CDR3 sequences; 43% are singletons. Treatment of the sample: 10-day PBMC culture with coronavirus spike peptide pools or control peptides (ViraFEST assay). With peptide pools, ViraFEST first expanded antigen-specific T cells and afterwards sequenced their TCRs. Cultures of PBMCs, roughly 2.1 million per well, were set up with about 9.4 IU/ml IL-2 and about 9.7 ug/ml peptide pools.

The sample consisted of CD4+ T cells from blood, cultured in vitro. The chain links TRBV27 to TRBJ2-5; D could derive from TRBD1 or TRBD2 (5 bases each). This receptor was identified in a human donor who had recovered from COVID-19. The CDR3 DNA is TGTGCCAGCAGTTCGTCGGGGCCAGGGACCCAGTACTTC. It codes for CASSSSGPGTQYF.